This T cell receptor beta chain was observed in a study of T cell changes during pregnancy in multiple sclerosis. Some clones are missing from TCRdb's copy, which holds only in-frame ones; the method was immunoSEQ multiplex PCR. This table holds 35,000 to 45,000 clones, about 85% found once. This TCR derives from a female donor with multiple sclerosis, enrolled in a pregnancy study. The material was CD4+ T cells from peripheral blood mononuclear cells, obtained after pregnancy.

The CDR3 DNA reads as TGTGCCAGCAGCGCGGGGACCTCTGGCTACACCTTC. It is translated as CASSAGTSGYTF. The rearrangement links TRBV7-8 to TRBJ1-2, with D perhaps TRBD1 (5 bases). The CDR3 consists of 12 residues. V gave up 5 bases and J gave up 7 bases, with 11 bases separating them. Germline CDR1 reads SGHVS; CDR2 reads FQNEAQ. Using reference TRBV7-8 and TRBJ1-2 for the parts outside the CDR3, the full variable domain is GAGVSQSPRYKVAKRGQDVALRCDPISGHVSLFWYQQALGQGPEFLTYFQNEAQLDKSGLPSDRFFAERPEGSVSTLKIQRTQQEDSAVYLCASSAGTSGYTFGSGTRLTVV.